A selection of T cell receptor beta chains follows, all from one sample in a study of blood T cells in healthy people across ages. From the 5' RACE reads, TCRdb called clonotypes with MiXCR, one entry per CDR3 protein. The sample has about 1.8 million distinct CDR3 sequences; roughly 50% are singletons. The sequencing input was blood. These receptors came from a woman aged 40 to 50 in good health. The CDR3 runs from the conserved cysteine through the conserved F or W. Fields, in order: clone size, J gene, D gene, V gene, CDR3 DNA, CDR3 protein. A D gene is named only where the DNA matches it firmly. For some rows the clone size is stated as once, few or many, or as a class when expanded; others skip it.

few,TRBJ2-1,TRBD1,TRBV7-2,TGTGCCAGCAGCCGACAAGAGACAGGGGCCCCCTACAATGAGCAGTTCTTC,CASSRQETGAPYNEQFF
-,TRBJ2-7,-,TRBV5-1,TGCGCCAGCAGCTTGGGTCATCGCGAGCAGTACTTC,CASSLGHREQYF
few,TRBJ2-7,-,TRBV20-1,TGCAGTGCTTCGAGTGTCGGCGAGCAGTACTTC,CSASSVGEQYF
-,TRBJ2-6,TRBD1,TRBV20-1,TGCAGTGCTTTTCAGGGGGCTGGGGCCAACGTCCTGACTTTC,CSAFQGAGANVLTF
-,TRBJ1-1,-,TRBV7-9,TGTGCCAGCAGCCGTCTGGTGGCCGTGAACTCGAACACTGAAGCTTTCTTT,CASSRLVAVNSNTEAFF
few,TRBJ2-7,TRBD1,TRBV29-1,TGCAGCGTTGGGGGACAGGCCTCAGGAGACGAGCAGTACTTC,CSVGGQASGDEQYF
few,TRBJ2-5,-,TRBV12-5,TGTGCTAGTGGTTTGTTCGAGTCGGAGACCCAGTACTTC,CASGLFESETQYF
-,TRBJ2-3,-,TRBV10-3,TGTGCCATCAGTGGGTGGGACGATGTTTCAGATACGCAGTATTTT,CAISGWDDVSDTQYF
-,TRBJ2-3,TRBD2,TRBV28,TGTGCCAGCATCAACGATAGAGGCGGGGGGGGATTCACGGATACGCAGTATTTT,CASINDRGGGGFTDTQYF
-,TRBJ2-7,-,TRBV20-1,TGCAGTGCCCCGTACAGGAGGGTCCAGTACTTC,CSAPYRRVQYF
-,TRBJ2-5,TRBD1,TRBV11-3,TGTGCCAGCAGCACCAGACAGGGTCAGCAGTACTTC,CASSTRQGQQYF
-,TRBJ2-3,-,TRBV28,TGTGCCAGCAGTACCCCCTTGACAGTAGCCACAGATACGCAGTATTTT,CASSTPLTVATDTQYF
-,TRBJ2-1,-,TRBV18,TGTGCCAGCTCACCAGGGGCAGTCAATGAGCAGTTCTTC,CASSPGAVNEQFF
few,TRBJ2-5,-,TRBV10-3,TGTGCCATCAGTGAGTCCCCCTCATGGACCCAGTACTTC,CAISESPSWTQYF
few,TRBJ1-2,-,TRBV14,TGTGCCAGCAGCGTCGTGAGAGGCGACGCCTACACCTTC,CASSVVRGDAYTF
many,TRBJ2-1,-,TRBV7-2,TGTGCCAGCAGCTCCCCCTACAATGAGCAGTTCTTC,CASSSPYNEQFF
once,TRBJ2-7,-,TRBV10-3,TGTGCCATCAGTGAAGAAAGGGGCAGGGGATGGGATGAGCAGTACTTC,CAISEERGRGWDEQYF
few,TRBJ1-2,TRBD1,TRBV20-1,TGCAGTGCTATCCGGACAGGGGGGGACTATGGCTACACCTTC,CSAIRTGGDYGYTF
once,TRBJ2-1,TRBD2,TRBV2,TGTGCCAGCACTCCGGAAGCGGGGGTCTACAATGAGCAGTTCTTC,CASTPEAGVYNEQFF
-,TRBJ2-2,TRBD2,TRBV5-1,TGCGCCAGCAGCTTGTATCCTAGCGGGGGATTGAACACCGGGGAGCTGTTTTTT,CASSLYPSGGLNTGELFF
many,TRBJ2-5,-,TRBV29-1,TGCAGCGTTTACCGAGGGGAGACCCAGTACTTC,CSVYRGETQYF
few,TRBJ2-5,-,TRBV9,TGTGCCAGCAGCCCGGAAGGAGGGCAGGGTAGGGAGACCCAGTACTTC,CASSPEGGQGRETQYF
few,TRBJ2-1,TRBD2,TRBV20-1,TGCAGTGCTAGACTAGCGGGGGTAAATGAGCAGTTCTTC,CSARLAGVNEQFF
once,TRBJ2-4,-,TRBV6-6,TGTGCCAGCAGTTACCCCGGGTCTCTAGCCAAAAACATTCAGTACTTC,CASSYPGSLAKNIQYF
few,TRBJ1-2,-,TRBV29-1,TGCAGCGGCTCATCAGGGGCGGCCTATGGCTACACCTTC,CSGSSGAAYGYTF
-,TRBJ2-7,TRBD2,TRBV4-2,TGTGCCAGCAGCCAAGATTTAGCGGGGTTGAGTTACGAGCAGTACTTC,CASSQDLAGLSYEQYF
-,TRBJ2-3,-,TRBV5-1,TGCGCCAGCAGCTTGTATGGGGGGACCACAGATACGCAGTATTTT,CASSLYGGTTDTQYF
-,TRBJ1-6,TRBD1,TRBV2,TGTGCCAGCAGTGCCGGACAGGGGGATTCACCCCTCCACTTT,CASSAGQGDSPLHF
-,TRBJ2-3,-,TRBV20-1,TGCAGTGCTGTCCTTACCCCCTTGGAGCCCGTCCCAGATACGCAGTATTTT,CSAVLTPLEPVPDTQYF
-,TRBJ2-7,-,TRBV6-2/TRBV6-3,TGTGCCAGCAGTTACTCGAGAGGAGGGGGTGCCTACGAGCAGTACTTC,CASSYSRGGGAYEQYF
few,TRBJ1-2,-,TRBV20-1,TGCAGTGCTAGTCCGGGACACCTCTATGGCTACACCTTC,CSASPGHLYGYTF
few,TRBJ2-7,-,TRBV21-1,TGTGCCAGCAGCGGGCATGCAGGGGCCTCCTACGAGCAGTACTTC,CASSGHAGASYEQYF
few,TRBJ2-6,TRBD2,TRBV4-1,TGCGCCAGCAGCCTAAGACTAGCGGGGGGAGACTCTGGGGCCAACGTCCTGACTTTC,CASSLRLAGGDSGANVLTF
-,TRBJ2-1,TRBD2,TRBV25-1,TGTGCCAGCTCTGAAGGGAGACTAGCGGGGCGGGGCAATGAGCAGTTCTTC,CASSEGRLAGRGNEQFF
-,TRBJ2-7,-,TRBV28,TGTGCCAGCAGCCCGGGGATAGACTACGAGCAGTACTTC,CASSPGIDYEQYF
few,TRBJ1-1,-,TRBV7-9,TGTGCCAGCAGCGGGAACAAGGGGACTGAAGCTTTCTTT,CASSGNKGTEAFF
few,TRBJ1-4,-,TRBV20-1,TGCAGTGCTAGAGCCGGTCGGTCGGGGGAAAAACTGTTTTTT,CSARAGRSGEKLFF
few,TRBJ2-7,-,TRBV3-1,TGTGCCAGCAGCCAACGCTCAGTTCCTCTATCCCAGTACTTC,CASSQRSVPLSQYF
-,TRBJ1-6,-,TRBV5-1,TGCGCCAGCAGCTTGGGGGGGATGGTTATACCCCTCCACTTT,CASSLGGMVIPLHF
once,TRBJ2-5,TRBD1,TRBV9,TGTGCCAGCAGCGTGGACAGGGGGGATGAGACCCAGTACTTC,CASSVDRGDETQYF
-,TRBJ2-7,TRBD2,TRBV7-9,TGTGCCAGCAGCTTAGTAGCCGGGACTAGCTCGTGGGAGCAGTACTTC,CASSLVAGTSSWEQYF
-,TRBJ2-1,-,TRBV20-1,TGCAGTGCTAGGTGGCAGCCTGAGCAGTTCTTC,CSARWQPEQFF
-,TRBJ2-5,-,TRBV5-1,TGCGCCAGCAGCTCGAGCGACTCGTACCAAGTGACCCAGTACTTC,CASSSSDSYQVTQYF
few,TRBJ2-5,-,TRBV6-5,TGTGCCAGCAGTTACACCGAACTCAACTCCGGGACCCAGTACTTC,CASSYTELNSGTQYF
-,TRBJ2-5,TRBD2,TRBV5-1,TGCGCCAGCAGCTGGCCAGCGGGGGCCAAAGAGACCCAGTACTTC,CASSWPAGAKETQYF
-,TRBJ1-2,-,TRBV7-9,TGTGCCAGCAGCTACGATCCACAGGGAATTTATGGCTACACCTTC,CASSYDPQGIYGYTF
-,TRBJ2-6,TRBD1,TRBV25-1,TGTGCCACTAGTGACAGGGCGGGGGCCAACGTCCTGACTTTC,CATSDRAGANVLTF
-,TRBJ2-6,-,TRBV4-3,TGCGCCAGCAGCCGGGCGACGCCCGCTGGGGGGGCCAACGTCCTGACTTTC,CASSRATPAGGANVLTF
few,TRBJ2-3,TRBD2,TRBV12-3/TRBV12-4,TGTGCCAGCACCGACAGCGGGGGGCACCCCACAGATACGCAGTATTTT,CASTDSGGHPTDTQYF
-,TRBJ2-1,TRBD2,TRBV24-1,TGTGCCACCCGGGGCCAGCGGGGGGCTGATGAGCAGTTCTTC,CATRGQRGADEQFF
-,TRBJ2-5,-,TRBV6-2/TRBV6-3,TGTGCCAGCAGTACAGGTGGGGCGACCCAGTACTTC,CASSTGGATQYF
few,TRBJ2-7,-,TRBV12-3/TRBV12-4,TGTGCCAGCAGTTTAGGGGTTTACTACGAGCAGTACTTC,CASSLGVYYEQYF
few,TRBJ2-5,TRBD2,TRBV7-2,TGTGCCAGCAGGTCACTAGCGGGGCCTGAGACCCAGTACTTC,CASRSLAGPETQYF
-,TRBJ1-6,TRBD1,TRBV4-3,TGCGCCAGCAGCCAAGCTTGGGACAGGGGTCGATCACCCCTCCACTTT,CASSQAWDRGRSPLHF
few,TRBJ2-7,TRBD1,TRBV19,TGTGCCAGTAGTATGGCAGGCAGGGGGACCTACGAGCAGTACTTC,CASSMAGRGTYEQYF